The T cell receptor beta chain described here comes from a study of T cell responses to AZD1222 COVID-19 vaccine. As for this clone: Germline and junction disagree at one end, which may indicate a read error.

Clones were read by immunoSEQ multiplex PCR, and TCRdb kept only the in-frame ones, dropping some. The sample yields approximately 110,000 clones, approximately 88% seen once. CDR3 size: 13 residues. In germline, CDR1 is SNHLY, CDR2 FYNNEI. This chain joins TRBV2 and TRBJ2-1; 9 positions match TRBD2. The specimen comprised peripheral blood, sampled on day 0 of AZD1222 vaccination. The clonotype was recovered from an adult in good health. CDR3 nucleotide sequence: TGTGCCGCCACAGCCGGGACTAGCTCTATTACGGTCTTC. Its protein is CAATAGTSSITVF.